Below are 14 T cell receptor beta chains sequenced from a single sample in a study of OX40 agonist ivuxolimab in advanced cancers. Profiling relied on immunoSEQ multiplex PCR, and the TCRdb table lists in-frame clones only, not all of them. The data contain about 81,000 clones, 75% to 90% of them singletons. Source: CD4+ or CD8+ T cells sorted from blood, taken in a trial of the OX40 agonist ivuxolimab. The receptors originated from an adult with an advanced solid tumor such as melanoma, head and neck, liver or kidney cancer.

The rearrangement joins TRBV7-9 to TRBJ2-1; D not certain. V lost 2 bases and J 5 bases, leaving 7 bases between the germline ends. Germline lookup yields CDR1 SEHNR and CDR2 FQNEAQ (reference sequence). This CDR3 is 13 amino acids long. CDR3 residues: CASSLSENNEQFF. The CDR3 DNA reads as TGTGCCAGCAGCTTATCGGAGAACAATGAGCAGTTCTTC. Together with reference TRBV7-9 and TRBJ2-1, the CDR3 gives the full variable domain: DTGVSQNPRHKITKRGQNVTFRCDPISEHNRLYWYRQTLGQGPEFLTYFQNEAQLEKSRLLSDRFSAERPKGSFSTLEIQRTEQGDSAMYLCASSLSENNEQFFGPGTRLTVL.

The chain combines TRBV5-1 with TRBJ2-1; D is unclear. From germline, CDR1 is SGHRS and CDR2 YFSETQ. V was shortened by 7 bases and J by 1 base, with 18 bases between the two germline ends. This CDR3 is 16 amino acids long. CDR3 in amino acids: CASCPGHAKSYNEQFF. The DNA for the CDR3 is TGCGCCAGCTGCCCGGGTCACGCTAAATCCTACAATGAGCAGTTCTTC.

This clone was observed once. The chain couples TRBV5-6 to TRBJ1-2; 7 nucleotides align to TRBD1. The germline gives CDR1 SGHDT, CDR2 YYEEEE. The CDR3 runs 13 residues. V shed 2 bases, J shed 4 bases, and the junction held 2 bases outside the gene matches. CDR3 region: CASSLRQGYGYTF. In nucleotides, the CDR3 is TGTGCCAGCAGCTTACGACAGGGCTATGGCTACACCTTC.

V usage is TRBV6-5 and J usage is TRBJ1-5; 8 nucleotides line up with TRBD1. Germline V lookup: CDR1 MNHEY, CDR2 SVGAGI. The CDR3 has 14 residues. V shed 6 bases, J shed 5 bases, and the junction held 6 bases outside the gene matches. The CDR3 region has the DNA TGTGCCAGCAGCCTTGACAGGGGATATCAGCCCCAGCATTTT. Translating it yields CASSLDRGYQPQHF.

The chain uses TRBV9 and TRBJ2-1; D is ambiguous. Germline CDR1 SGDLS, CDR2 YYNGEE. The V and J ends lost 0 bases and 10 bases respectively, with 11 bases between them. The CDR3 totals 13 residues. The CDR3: CASSVVFGLEQFF. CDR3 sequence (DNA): TGTGCCAGCAGCGTAGTATTCGGTTTGGAGCAGTTCTTC.

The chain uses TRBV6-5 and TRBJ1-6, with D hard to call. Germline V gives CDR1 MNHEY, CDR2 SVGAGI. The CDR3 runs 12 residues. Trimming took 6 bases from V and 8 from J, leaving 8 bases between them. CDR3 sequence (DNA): TGTGCCAGCAGACCCACACATTCACCCCTCCACTTT. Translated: CASRPTHSPLHF.

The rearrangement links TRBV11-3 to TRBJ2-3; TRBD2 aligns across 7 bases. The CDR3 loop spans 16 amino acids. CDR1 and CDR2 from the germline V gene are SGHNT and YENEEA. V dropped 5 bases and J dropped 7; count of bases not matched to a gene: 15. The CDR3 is CASSTRGGGLENTQYF. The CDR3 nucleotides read TGTGCCAGCAGCACACGAGGCGGGGGTCTGGAGAATACGCAGTATTTT.

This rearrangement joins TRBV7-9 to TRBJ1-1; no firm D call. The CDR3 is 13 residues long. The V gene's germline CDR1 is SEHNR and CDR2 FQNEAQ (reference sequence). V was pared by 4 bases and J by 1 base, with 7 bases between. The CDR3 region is CASSSQENTEAFF. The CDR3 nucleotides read TGTGCCAGCAGCTCCCAGGAGAACACTGAAGCTTTCTTT.

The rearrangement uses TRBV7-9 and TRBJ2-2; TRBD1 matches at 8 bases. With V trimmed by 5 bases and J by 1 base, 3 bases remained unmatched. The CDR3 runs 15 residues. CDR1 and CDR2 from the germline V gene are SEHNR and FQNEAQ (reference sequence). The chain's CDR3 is CASSVGQGNTGELFF. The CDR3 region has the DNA TGTGCCAGCAGCGTTGGACAGGGGAACACCGGGGAGCTGTTTTTT. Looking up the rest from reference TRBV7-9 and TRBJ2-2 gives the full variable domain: DTGVSQNPRHKITKRGQNVTFRCDPISEHNRLYWYRQTLGQGPEFLTYFQNEAQLEKSRLLSDRFSAERPKGSFSTLEIQRTEQGDSAMYLCASSVGQGNTGELFFGEGSRLTVL.

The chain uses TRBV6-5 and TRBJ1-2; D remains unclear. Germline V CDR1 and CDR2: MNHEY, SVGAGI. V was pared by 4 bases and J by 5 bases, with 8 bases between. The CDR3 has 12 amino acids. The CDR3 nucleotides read TGTGCCAGCAGTTTCGAACAATATGGCTACACCTTC. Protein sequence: CASSFEQYGYTF.

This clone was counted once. CDR3 nucleotide sequence: TGCGCCAGCAGCTTGGGGGTGGCGAACACTGAAGCTTTCTTT. Translated: CASSLGVANTEAFF. The chain carries TRBV5-1 and TRBJ1-1; D unclear. The length of the CDR3 is 14 residues. CDR1 SGHRS and CDR2 YFSETQ come from the germline V gene. Trimming took off 0 bases at V and 1 base at J, with 7 bases between the two ends.

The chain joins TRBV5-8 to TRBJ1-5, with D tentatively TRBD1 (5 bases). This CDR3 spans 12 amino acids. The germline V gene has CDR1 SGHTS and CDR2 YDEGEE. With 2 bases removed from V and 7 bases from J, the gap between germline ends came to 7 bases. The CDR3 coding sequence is TGTGCCAGCAGCTTTGGGGCGCAGCCCCAGCATTTT. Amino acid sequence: CASSFGAQPQHF.

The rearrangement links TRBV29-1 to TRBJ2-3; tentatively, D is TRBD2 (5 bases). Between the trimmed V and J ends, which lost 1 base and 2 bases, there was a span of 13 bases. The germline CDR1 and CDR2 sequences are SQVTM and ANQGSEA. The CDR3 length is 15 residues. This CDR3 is CSVEGGLIYTDTQYF. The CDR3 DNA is TGCAGCGTTGAAGGAGGGCTTATCTACACAGATACGCAGTATTTT.

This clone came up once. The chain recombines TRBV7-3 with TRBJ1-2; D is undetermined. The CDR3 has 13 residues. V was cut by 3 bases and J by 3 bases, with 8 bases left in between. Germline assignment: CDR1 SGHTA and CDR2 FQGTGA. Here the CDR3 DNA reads TGTGCCAGCAGCTTCTCAACCGACTATGGCTACACCTTC. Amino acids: CASSFSTDYGYTF.